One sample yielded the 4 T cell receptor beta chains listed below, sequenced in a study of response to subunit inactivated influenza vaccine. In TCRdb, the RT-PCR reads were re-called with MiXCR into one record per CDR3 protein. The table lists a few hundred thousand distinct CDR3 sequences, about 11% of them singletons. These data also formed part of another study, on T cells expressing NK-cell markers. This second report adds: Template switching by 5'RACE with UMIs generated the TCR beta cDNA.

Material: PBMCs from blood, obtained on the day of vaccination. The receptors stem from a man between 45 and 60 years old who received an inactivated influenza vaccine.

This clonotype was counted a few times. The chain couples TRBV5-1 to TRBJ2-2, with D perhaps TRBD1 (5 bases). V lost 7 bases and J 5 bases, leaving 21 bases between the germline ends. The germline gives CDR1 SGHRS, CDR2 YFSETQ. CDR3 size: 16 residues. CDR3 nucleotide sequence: TGCGCCAGCCACGACCCAGGGCTGACCAAGACCGGGGAGCTGTTTTTT. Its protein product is CASHDPGLTKTGELFF. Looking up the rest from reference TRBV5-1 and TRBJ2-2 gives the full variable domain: KAGVTQTPRYLIKTRGQQVTLSCSPISGHRSVSWYQQTPGQGLQFLFEYFSETQRNKGNFPGRFSGRQFSNSRSEMNVSTLELGDSALYLCASHDPGLTKTGELFFGEGSRLTVL.

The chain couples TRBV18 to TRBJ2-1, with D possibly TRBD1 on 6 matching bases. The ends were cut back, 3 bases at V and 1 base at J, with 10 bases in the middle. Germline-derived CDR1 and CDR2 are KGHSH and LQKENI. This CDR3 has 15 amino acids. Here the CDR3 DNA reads TGTGCCAGCTCACCTTCGGACAGTTCCTACAATGAGCAGTTCTTC. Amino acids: CASSPSDSSYNEQFF.

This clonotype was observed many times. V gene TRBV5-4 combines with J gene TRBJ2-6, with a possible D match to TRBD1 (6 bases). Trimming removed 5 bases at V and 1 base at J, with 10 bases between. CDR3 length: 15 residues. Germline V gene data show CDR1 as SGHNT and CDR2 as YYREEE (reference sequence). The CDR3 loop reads CASSPTGSGANVLTF. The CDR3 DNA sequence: TGTGCCAGCAGTCCCACAGGGTCTGGGGCCAACGTCCTGACTTTC.

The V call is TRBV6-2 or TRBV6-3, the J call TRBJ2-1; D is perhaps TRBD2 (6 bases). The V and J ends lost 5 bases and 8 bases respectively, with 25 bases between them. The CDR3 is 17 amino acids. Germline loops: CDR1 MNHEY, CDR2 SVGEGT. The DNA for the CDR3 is TGTGCCAGCAGTCACGGATCCGGGACTTCCCTCTCCGATGAGCAGTTCTTC. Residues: CASSHGSGTSLSDEQFF.